A single T cell receptor beta chain is shown here with its context. Its antigen is still unknown. One base away there is no much larger clone; base qualities are not given. This record belongs to a study of tumor and adjacent non-tumor tissue in lung cancer (dated by TCRdb to the late 2010s). Regarding the study in general: By cancer type, the cohort comprised around 11 adenocarcinoma patients, 2 squamous cell carcinoma patients and 1 small cell lung cancer patient. Among the 15 or so patients, ages ranged from about 31 to 85 years, about 10 were men and 5 were women, and disease was TNM stage I to III. In total, sequencing yielded 125,075,908 productive TCRbeta reads, which works out to an average of approximately 4 million reads per sample. Bulk TCRbeta repertoires were compared between lung tumor tissue and matched distant non-tumor lung tissue obtained from approximately 16 lung cancer patients. TCRbeta CDR3 sequencing was performed on roughly 32 paired specimens, with one tumor sample and one normal lung sample collected per patient.

Library preparation was by multiplex PCR. TCRdb names Illumina HiSeq 2500 as the instrument used. Following protocols modified from ARM-PCR, the researchers constructed TCRbeta libraries through three rounds of nested PCR with primers (Table S4). Before sequencing, PCR products in the 200-500 bp range were cut out of the gel and cleaned up using the QIAquick gel extraction kit. The paper's data handling went like this. Reads were cleaned using Trimmomatic, were merged into complete CDR3 sequences using FLASH, and were assigned to V(D)J germline segments using MiTCR. VDJtools was used to compute clonal diversity as the inverse Simpson's index. Productive reads were defined as in-frame sequences without a premature stop codon. The public reads were reprocessed in TCRdb via fastp at Q25 and MiXCR, keeping in-frame beta chains. One record per CDR3 amino acid sequence lists the most common genes and DNA. The V and J calls come from TCRdb's annotation, not from the publication. This sample is represented by over 110,000 distinct CDR3 sequences; around 60% of them were singletons. The ten largest clones take up about 18% of the sample.

RNA was isolated from bulk, unsorted tissue, and RNA quality was assessed with a NanoDrop ND-1000 and an Agilent 2100. All donors had newly diagnosed lung cancer, had not received prior chemotherapy, and were admitted for thoracic surgery in China between August and November 2014. Patients with previous radiotherapy or chemotherapy, or with another concurrent cancer, were excluded from the study. Pieces of surgical tissue measuring about 1-2.1 cm3 were kept in RNAlater solution and stored at -80 degrees C until use. General findings and caveats noted by the study authors: Younger patients had significantly higher TCR diversity, and higher tumor TCR diversity was associated with shorter overall and disease-free survival. With only roughly 14 patients in the cohort, the authors noted that larger samples and more detailed clinical data are needed. Tumor tissue showed significantly higher TCR diversity (inverse Simpson) than normal lung tissue, at roughly 390 vs 170 (P = 0.0075, Mann-Whitney U test). Because peripheral blood was not sequenced, blood TCRbeta repertoires in the lung cancer patients of the study were not examined. The sequencing platform is not named in the methods, and unique molecular identifiers are not mentioned. The top 100 clones accounted for a significantly larger cumulative portion of the repertoire in normal lung than in tumor tissue.

CDR1 and CDR2 were assigned from the germline V gene as SQVTM and ANQGSEA. The CDR3 measures 15 amino acids from cysteine to phenylalanine. The entry retains the CDR3 DNA only, 45 bases that are in frame from base 1. The receptor's source is a man in his 60s with small cell lung cancer. The sequencing input was lung tumor tissue. The chain is assembled from TRBV29-1 and TRBJ1-4; TRBD1 is possibly the D segment (6 matching bases). The base sequence is TGCAGTGTGGGGACAAGGGGCTTTAAGAGTGAAAAACTGTTTTTT. Its translation is CSVGTRGFKSEKLFF.